This T cell receptor (beta chain) appears in the sequencing data of a study of naive and memory T cell subsets (dated by TCRdb to 2017 to 2019). Regarding the study in general: The figure summarizing these samples reported approximately ten blood donors, 7 tuberculin skin test biopsies and 3 saline control biopsies. Usually PCR2 was run as a SYBR Green qPCR and stopped at a set threshold, although low-input samples could use end-point PCR (around 6 cycles) instead. Broader findings and caveats from the paper: The RNA-based method was acknowledged as potentially sensitive to TCR transcript changes with T cell activation and differentiation.

A robust, sensitive protocol for the amplification, sequencing and analysis of TCRs was described in the study, in which 3' ligation of a UMI-containing oligonucleotide to TCR cDNA was used. For whole blood analysis, approximately 2.5 ml of peripheral blood was collected from healthy adult volunteers into Tempus tubes, and RNA was extracted following the manufacturer's instructions. Total RNA was treated with RQ1 DNase, without cell sorting, prior to reverse transcription, with an input of about 1 to 1000 ng being targeted. To check how robust the pipeline was in samples where T cells make up a minority population, libraries were built from skin biopsies and whole blood. The CDR3 has 12 amino acids, counting the end cysteine and phenylalanine. Of the read, only the CDR3 DNA is kept; its 36 bases are in frame from base 1. Cut back by 3 bases and 6 bases, the V and J ends lie 9 bases apart. This clonotype was found many times. Its binding antigen is unknown. The sample holds no much larger clone one base away, and base qualities are not on file.

The method behind the library was 5' RACE. The ligated cDNA was amplified by four rounds of PCR, in which nested alpha and beta constant region primers were used together with the SP2 primer. For the blood and skin samples, TCR RNA was reverse transcribed with SuperScript IV using primers for the alpha and beta constant regions. Using T4 RNA ligase 1, an oligonucleotide carrying both the Illumina SP2 primer and a UMI was ligated onto the 3' end of the cDNA. To prevent hairpin formation, the 12-nucleotide UMI was made up of two random hexamers with an eight-base spacer between them. From the second PCR onward, the TCR alpha and beta chain libraries were handled separately, and dual indexing was used for multiplexing. After pooling, the indexed libraries were analyzed by capillary electrophoresis and sequenced on either an Illumina MiSeq or NextSeq. PhiX DNA at about 5-7.5% was added to the libraries to raise base diversity and improve cluster recognition. In the authors' own workflow: Demultiplexor extracted UMIs from read 2, combined them with read 1 TCR sequence, and split reads by sample indices. Decombinator identified V and J genes and V-J junctions and gave each TCR a five-part identifier that included V and J deletions. UMIs were used by Collapsinator to correct sequencing errors and PCR amplification heterogeneity, so that a UMI-based abundance was obtained for each TCR. CDR3Translator turned identifiers into nucleotide sequence, translated that sequence into amino acids, and pulled out CDR3 regions based on terminal motifs. After normalization to the amount of input RNA, the error-corrected alpha and beta TCR counts from blood and from skin were compared. TCRdb reran the public reads through fastp at Q25 and MiXCR, keeping productive beta chains. Every CDR3 protein is listed once, alongside the most common genes and DNA of its rows. The V and J calls reflect TCRdb's pipeline rather than the authors' work. This sample has roughly 62,000 distinct CDR3 sequences in its table, and approximately 8% of those were observed once. The ten largest clones take up less than 20% of the sample.

This TCR derives from a female donor in good health. The V and J segments used are TRBV12-3 or TRBV12-4 and TRBJ2-7; no D gene call is confident. CDR3 loop: CASSFPQAEQYF. DNA sequence: TGTGCCAGCAGTTTCCCCCAAGCCGAGCAGTACTTC.